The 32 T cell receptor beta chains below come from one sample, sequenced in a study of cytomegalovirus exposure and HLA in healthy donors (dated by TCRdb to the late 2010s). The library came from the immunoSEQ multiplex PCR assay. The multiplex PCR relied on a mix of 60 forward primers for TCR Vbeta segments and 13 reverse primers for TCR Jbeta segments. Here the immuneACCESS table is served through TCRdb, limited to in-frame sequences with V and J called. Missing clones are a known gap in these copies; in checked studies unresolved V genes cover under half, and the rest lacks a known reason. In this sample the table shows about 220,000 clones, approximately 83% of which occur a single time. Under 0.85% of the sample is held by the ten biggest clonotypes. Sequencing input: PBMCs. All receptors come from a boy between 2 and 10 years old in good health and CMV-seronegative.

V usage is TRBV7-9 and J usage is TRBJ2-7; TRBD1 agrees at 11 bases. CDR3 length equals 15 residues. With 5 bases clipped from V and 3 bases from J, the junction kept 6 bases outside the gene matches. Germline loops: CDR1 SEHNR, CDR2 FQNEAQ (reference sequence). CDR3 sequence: CASSTWDRGNYEQYF. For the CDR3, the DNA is TGTGCCAGCAGCACCTGGGACAGGGGGAACTACGAGCAGTACTTC.

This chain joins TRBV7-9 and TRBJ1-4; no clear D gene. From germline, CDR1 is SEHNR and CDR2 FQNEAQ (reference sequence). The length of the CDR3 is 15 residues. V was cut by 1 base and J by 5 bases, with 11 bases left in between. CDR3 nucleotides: TGTGCCAGCAGCTTAGTCACCCGGTGGAATGAAAAACTGTTTTTT. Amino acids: CASSLVTRWNEKLFF.

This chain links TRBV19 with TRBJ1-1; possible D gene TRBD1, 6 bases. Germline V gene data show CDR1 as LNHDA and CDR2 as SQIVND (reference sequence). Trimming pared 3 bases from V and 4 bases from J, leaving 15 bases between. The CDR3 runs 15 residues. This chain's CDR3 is CASSMGAMRGTEAFF. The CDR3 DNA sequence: TGTGCCAGTAGTATGGGGGCAATGAGGGGCACTGAAGCTTTCTTT.

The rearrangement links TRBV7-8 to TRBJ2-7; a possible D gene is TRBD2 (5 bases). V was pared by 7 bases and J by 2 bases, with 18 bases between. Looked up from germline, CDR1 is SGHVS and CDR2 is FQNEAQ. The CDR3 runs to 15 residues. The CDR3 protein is CASTGRALRPYEQYF. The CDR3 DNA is TGTGCCAGCACCGGGCGGGCATTAAGGCCCTACGAGCAGTACTTC.

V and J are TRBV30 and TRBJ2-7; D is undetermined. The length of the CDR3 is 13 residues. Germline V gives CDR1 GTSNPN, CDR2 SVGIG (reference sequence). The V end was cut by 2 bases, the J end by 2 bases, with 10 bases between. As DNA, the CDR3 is TGTGCCTGGAGTCACGAGTCTACCTACGAGCAGTACTTC. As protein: CAWSHESTYEQYF.

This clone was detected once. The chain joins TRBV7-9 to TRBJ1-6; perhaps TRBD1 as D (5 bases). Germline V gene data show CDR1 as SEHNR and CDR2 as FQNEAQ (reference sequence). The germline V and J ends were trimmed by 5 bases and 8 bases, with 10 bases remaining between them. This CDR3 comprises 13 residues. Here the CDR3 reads CASSHQGDSPLHF. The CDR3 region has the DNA TGTGCCAGCAGCCACCAGGGTGATTCACCCCTCCACTTT.

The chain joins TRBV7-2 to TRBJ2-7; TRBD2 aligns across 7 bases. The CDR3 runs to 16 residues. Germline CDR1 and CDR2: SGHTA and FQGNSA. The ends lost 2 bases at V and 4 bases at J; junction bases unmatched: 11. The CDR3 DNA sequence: TGTGCCAGCAGCTTAATGGCGGGAGATGTAATGTACGAGCAGTACTTC. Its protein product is CASSLMAGDVMYEQYF. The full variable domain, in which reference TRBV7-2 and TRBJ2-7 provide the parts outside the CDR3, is GAGVSQSPSNKVTEKGKDVELRCDPISGHTALYWYRQSLGQGLEFLIYFQGNSAPDKSGLPSDRFSAERTGGSVSTLTIQRTQQEDSAVYLCASSLMAGDVMYEQYFGPGTRLTVT.

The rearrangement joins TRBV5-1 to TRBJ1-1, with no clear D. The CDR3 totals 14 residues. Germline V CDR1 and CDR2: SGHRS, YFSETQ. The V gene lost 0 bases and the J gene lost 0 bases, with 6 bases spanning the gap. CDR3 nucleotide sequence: TGCGCCAGCAGCTTGGGGGCGTTGAACACTGAAGCTTTCTTT. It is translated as CASSLGALNTEAFF.

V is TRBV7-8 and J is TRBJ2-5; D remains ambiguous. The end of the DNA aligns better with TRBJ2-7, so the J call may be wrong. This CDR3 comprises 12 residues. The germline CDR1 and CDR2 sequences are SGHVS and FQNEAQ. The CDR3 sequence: CASSLADYEQYF. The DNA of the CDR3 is TGTGCCAGCAGCTTAGCAGATTACGAGCAGTACTTC.

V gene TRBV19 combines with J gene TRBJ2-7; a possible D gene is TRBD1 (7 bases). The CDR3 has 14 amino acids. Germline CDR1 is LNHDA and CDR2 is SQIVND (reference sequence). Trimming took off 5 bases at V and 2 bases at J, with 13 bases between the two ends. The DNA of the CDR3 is TGTGCCAGTAGTGCGGGACAGCGCGCCTACGAGCAGTACTTC. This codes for CASSAGQRAYEQYF. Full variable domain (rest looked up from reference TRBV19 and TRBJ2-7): DGGITQSPKYLFRKEGQNVTLSCEQNLNHDAMYWYRQDPGQGLRLIYYSQIVNDFQKGDIAEGYSVSREKKESFPLTVTSAQKNPTAFYLCASSAGQRAYEQYFGPGTRLTVT.

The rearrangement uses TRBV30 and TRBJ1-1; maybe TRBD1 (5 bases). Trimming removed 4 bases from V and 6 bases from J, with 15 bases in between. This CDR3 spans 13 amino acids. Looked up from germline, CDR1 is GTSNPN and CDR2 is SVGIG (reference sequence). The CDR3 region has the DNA TGTGCCTGGAAACCCCCGGGGGGGGCTGAAGCTTTCTTT. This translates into CAWKPPGGAEAFF.

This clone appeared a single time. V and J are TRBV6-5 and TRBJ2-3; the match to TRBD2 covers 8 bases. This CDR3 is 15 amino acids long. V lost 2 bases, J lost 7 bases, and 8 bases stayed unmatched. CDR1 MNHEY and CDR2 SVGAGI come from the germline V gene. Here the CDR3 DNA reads TGTGCCAGCAGTTACGCGCCTAGCGGGTCAAATACGCAGTATTTT. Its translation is CASSYAPSGSNTQYF.

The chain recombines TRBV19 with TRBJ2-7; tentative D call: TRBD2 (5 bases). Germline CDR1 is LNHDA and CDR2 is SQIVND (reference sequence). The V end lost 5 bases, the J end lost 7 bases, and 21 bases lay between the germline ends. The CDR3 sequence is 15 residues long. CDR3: CASSGLVQGFYEQYF. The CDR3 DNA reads TGTGCCAGTAGTGGACTGGTACAAGGTTTTTATGAGCAGTACTTC.

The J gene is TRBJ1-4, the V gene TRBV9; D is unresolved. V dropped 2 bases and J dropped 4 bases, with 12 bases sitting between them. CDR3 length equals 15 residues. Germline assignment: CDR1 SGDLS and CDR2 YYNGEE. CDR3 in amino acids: CASSVGAFDNEKLFF. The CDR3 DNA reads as TGTGCCAGCAGCGTCGGTGCCTTCGATAATGAAAAACTGTTTTTT.

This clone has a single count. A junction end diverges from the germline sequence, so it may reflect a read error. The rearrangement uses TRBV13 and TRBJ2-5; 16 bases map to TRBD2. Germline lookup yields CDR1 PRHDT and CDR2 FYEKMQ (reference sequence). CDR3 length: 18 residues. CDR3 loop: CASSIGTSGGVRGETQYF. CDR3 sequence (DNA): TGTGCCAGCAGCATAGGGACTAGCGGGGGGGTTCGCGGAGAGACCCAGTACTTC.

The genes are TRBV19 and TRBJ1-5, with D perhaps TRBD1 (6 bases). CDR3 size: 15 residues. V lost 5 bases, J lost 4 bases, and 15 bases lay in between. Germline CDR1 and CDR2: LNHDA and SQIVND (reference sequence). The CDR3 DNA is TGTGCCAGTAGTTCCGGGACATCAACTAATCAGCCCCAGCATTTT. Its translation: CASSSGTSTNQPQHF.

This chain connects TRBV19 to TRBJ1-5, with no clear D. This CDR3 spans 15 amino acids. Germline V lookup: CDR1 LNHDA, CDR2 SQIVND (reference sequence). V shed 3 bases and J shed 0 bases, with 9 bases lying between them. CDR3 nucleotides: TGTGCCAGTAGTATGGCCCGCCATAGCAATCAGCCCCAGCATTTT. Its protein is CASSMARHSNQPQHF. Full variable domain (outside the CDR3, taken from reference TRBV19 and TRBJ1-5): DGGITQSPKYLFRKEGQNVTLSCEQNLNHDAMYWYRQDPGQGLRLIYYSQIVNDFQKGDIAEGYSVSREKKESFPLTVTSAQKNPTAFYLCASSMARHSNQPQHFGDGTRLSIL.

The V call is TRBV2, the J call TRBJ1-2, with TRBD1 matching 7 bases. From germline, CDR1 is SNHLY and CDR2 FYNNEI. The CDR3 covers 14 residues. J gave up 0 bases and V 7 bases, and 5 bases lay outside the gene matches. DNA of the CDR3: TGTGCCAGCATGAGGGACAGCCCTAACTATGGCTACACCTTC. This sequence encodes CASMRDSPNYGYTF.

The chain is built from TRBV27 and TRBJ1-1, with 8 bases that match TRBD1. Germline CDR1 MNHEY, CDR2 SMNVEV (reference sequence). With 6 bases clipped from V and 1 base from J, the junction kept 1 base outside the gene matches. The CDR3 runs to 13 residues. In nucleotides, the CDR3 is TGTGCCAGCAGGGGGACAGGGAACACTGAAGCTTTCTTT. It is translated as CASRGTGNTEAFF.

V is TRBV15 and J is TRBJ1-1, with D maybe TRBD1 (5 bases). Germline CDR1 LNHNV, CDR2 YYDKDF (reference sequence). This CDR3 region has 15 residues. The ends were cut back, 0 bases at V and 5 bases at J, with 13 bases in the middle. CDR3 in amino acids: CATSRDYVGGTEAFF. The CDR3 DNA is TGTGCCACCAGCAGAGATTATGTTGGGGGGACTGAAGCTTTCTTT.

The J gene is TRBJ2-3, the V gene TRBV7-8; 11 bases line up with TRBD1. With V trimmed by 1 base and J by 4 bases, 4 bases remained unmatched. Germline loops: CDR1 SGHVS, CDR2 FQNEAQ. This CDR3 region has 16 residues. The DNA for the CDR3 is TGTGCCAGCAGCTTAGTTGGACAGGGGGCCGCAGATACGCAGTATTTT. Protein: CASSLVGQGAADTQYF.

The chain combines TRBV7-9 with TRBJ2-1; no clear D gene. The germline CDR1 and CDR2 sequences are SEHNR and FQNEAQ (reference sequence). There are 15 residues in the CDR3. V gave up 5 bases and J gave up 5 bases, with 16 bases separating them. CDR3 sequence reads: CASSHLDGSDNEQFF. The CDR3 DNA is TGTGCCAGCAGCCATCTAGATGGAAGTGACAATGAGCAGTTCTTC.

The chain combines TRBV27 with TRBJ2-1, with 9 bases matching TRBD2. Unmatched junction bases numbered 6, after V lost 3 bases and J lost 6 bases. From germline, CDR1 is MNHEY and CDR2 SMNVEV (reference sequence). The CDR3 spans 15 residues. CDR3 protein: CASSFGAGGPNEQFF. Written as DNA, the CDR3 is TGTGCCAGCAGTTTTGGGGCGGGGGGGCCCAATGAGCAGTTCTTC.

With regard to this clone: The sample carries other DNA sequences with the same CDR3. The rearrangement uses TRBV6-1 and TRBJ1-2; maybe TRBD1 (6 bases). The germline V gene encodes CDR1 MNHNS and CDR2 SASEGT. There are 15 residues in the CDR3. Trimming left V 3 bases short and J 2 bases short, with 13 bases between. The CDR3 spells CASSDIPTGNYGYTF. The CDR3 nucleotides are TGTGCCAGCAGTGATATTCCCACAGGGAACTATGGCTACACCTTC.

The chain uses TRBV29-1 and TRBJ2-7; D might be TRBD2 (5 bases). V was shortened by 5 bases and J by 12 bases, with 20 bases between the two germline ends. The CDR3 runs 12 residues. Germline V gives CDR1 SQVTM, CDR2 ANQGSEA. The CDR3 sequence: CSVLGVDRDTYF. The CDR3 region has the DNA TGCAGCGTTTTGGGTGTGGACCGGGATACGTACTTC.

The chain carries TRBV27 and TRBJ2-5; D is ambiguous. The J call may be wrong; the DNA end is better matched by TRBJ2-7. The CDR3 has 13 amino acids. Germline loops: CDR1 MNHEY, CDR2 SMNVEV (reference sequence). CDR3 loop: CASSFATSYEQYF. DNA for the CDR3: TGTGCCAGCAGTTTCGCCACCTCCTACGAGCAGTACTTC.

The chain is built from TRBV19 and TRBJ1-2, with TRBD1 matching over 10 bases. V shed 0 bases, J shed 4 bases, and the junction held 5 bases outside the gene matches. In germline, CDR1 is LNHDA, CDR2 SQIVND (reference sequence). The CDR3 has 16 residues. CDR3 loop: CASSIERTGGFYGYTF. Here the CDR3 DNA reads TGTGCCAGTAGTATAGAGAGGACAGGGGGTTTCTATGGCTACACCTTC.

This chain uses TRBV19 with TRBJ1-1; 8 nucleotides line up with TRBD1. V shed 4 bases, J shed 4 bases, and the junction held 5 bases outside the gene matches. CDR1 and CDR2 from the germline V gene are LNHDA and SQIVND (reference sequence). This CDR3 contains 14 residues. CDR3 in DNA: TGTGCCAGTAGTACCGGGACAGGTTTCACTGAAGCTTTCTTT. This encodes CASSTGTGFTEAFF.

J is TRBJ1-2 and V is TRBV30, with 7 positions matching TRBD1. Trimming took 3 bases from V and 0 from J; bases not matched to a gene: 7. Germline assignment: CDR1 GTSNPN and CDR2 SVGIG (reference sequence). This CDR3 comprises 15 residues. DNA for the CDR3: TGTGCCTGGAGCGAAGAGGGACAGACTAACTATGGCTACACCTTC. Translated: CAWSEEGQTNYGYTF.

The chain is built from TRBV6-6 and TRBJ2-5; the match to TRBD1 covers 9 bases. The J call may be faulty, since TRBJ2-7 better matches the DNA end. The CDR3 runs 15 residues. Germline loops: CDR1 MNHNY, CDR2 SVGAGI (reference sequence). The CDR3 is CASSGTGGESYEQYF. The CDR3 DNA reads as TGTGCCAGCAGCGGAACAGGGGGCGAGTCCTACGAGCAGTACTTC.

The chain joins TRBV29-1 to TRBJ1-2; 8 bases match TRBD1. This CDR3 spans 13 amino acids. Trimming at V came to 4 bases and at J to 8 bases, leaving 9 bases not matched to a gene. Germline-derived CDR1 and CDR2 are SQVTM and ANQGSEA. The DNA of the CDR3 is TGCAGCGTTGCTGGGACAGGCCCCATAGGCTACACCTTC. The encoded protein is CSVAGTGPIGYTF.

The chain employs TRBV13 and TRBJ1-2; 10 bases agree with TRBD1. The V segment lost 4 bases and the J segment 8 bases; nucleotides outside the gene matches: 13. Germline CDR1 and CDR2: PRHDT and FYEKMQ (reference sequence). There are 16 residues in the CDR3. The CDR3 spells CASSSRGTGEVGGYTF. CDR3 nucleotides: TGTGCCAGCAGCTCCCGTGGGACAGGGGAGGTCGGCGGCTACACCTTC.